This entry concerns a single TCR beta chain. Its matching antigen is unknown. From germline, CDR1 is SQVTM and CDR2 ANQGSEA. V shed 4 bases and J 4 bases; nucleotides not matched to a gene: 6. This CDR3 is built from 13 residues. The sample belongs to a study of cytomegalovirus exposure and HLA in healthy donors. The overall study: The 100 to 150 validation repertoires used the same platform as the roughly 610 first-cohort repertoires, a later analysis reported. Study-level points and caveats: Researchers counted 150 to 200 TCR beta chains as cytomegalovirus-associated. Specificity for CMV antigens was confirmed in vitro for three of the CMV-associated chains. Diagnosis of cytomegalovirus status made by the classifier reportedly showed high specificity and sensitivity.

The method was immunoSEQ multiplex PCR; TCRdb's version includes in-frame clones alone and lacks a portion of them. The sample has 250,000 to 350,000 clones, around 90% seen once. The source of this sequence is a woman under 40 in good health and CMV-seropositive. The rearrangement links TRBV29-1 to TRBJ1-1; TRBD1 aligns across 7 bases. Sequences were obtained from PBMCs. The CDR3 sequence: CSVGQGGGTEAFF. CDR3 sequence (DNA): TGCAGCGTTGGACAGGGAGGAGGCACTGAAGCTTTCTTT.